This entry features one TCR beta chain sequence. The antigen is not known. Germline CDR1 is SGHRS and CDR2 is YFSETQ. After removal of 7 bases from V and 4 bases from J, the junction contained 8 bases not matched to a gene. This CDR3 has 15 residues. This sample stems from a study of blood T cells in healthy people across ages. Whole-study results and caveats: Comparison with aged donors showed that long-lived donors had more naive CD4+ cells and higher diversity. Roughly linear age-related decline in beta diversity appeared, significant by age 40.

A sample-barcoded 5' primer and a J-beta primer mix were used in a second PCR of roughly 6 to 11 cycles. Every individual sample yielded 3 million or more paired-end reads (each containing CDR3). TCRdb fed the 5' RACE reads into MiXCR, producing one record per CDR3 protein. The table has around 710,000 distinct CDR3 sequences, more than 40% seen once; the top ten hold more than 20%. The TCR was taken from a woman aged 55-75 years in good health. V and J are TRBV5-1 and TRBJ2-2, with 9 bases matching TRBD1. Material for sequencing was blood. The CDR3 DNA is TGCGCCAGCCAGGGGGGACAGGGACTCACCGGGGAGCTGTTTTTT. It translates to CASQGGQGLTGELFF.